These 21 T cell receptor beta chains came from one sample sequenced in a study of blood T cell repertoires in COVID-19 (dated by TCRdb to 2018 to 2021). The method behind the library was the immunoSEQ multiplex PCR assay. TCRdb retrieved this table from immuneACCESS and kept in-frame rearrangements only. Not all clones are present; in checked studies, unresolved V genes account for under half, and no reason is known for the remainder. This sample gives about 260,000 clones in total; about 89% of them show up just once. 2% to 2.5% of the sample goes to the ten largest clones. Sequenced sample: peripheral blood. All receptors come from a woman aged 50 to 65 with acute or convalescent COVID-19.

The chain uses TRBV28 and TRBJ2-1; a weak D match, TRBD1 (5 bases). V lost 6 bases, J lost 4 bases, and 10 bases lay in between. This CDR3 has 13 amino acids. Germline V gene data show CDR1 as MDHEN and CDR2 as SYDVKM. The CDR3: CASRTGAYNEQFF. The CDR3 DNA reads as TGTGCCAGCAGAACAGGAGCTTACAATGAGCAGTTCTTC.

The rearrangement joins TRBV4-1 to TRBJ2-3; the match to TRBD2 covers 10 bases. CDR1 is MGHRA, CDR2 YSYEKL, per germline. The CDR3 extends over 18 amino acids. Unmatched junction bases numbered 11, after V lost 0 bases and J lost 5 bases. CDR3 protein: CASSQDFLAGVRGDTQYF. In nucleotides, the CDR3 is TGCGCCAGCAGCCAAGATTTCCTAGCGGGAGTAAGAGGAGATACGCAGTATTTT.

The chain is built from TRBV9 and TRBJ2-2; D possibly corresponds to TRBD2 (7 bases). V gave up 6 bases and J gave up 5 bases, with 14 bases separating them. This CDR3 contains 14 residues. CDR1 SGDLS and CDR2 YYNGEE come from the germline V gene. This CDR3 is CASNPRGGTGELFF. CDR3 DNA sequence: TGTGCCAGCAACCCCAGGGGAGGGACCGGGGAGCTGTTTTTT.

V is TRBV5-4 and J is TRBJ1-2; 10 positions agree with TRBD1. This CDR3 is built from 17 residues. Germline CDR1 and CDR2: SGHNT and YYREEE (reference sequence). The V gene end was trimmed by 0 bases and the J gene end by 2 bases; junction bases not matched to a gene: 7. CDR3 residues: CASSLGAGTGANYGYTF. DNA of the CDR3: TGTGCCAGCAGCTTGGGGGCCGGGACAGGGGCCAACTATGGCTACACCTTC.

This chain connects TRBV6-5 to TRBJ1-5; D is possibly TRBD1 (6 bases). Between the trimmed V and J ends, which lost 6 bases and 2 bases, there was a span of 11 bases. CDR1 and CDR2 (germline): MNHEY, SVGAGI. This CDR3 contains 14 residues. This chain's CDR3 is CASSQWGRNQPQHF. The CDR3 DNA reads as TGTGCCAGCAGCCAGTGGGGGCGCAATCAGCCCCAGCATTTT.

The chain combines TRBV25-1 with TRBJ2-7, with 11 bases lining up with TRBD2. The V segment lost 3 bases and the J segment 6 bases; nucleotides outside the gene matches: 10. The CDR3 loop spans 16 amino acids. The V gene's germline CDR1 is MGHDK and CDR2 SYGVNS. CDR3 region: CASSDPTSGRVLEQYF. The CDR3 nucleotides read TGTGCCAGCAGTGACCCTACTAGCGGGAGAGTCCTCGAGCAGTACTTC.

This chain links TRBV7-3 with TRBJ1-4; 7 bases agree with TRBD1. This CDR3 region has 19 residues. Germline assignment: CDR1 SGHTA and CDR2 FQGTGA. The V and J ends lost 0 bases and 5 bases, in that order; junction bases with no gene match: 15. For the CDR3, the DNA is TGTGCCAGCAGCTTAACGGGACTCATCTTTCCAGGGGGAAATGAAAAACTGTTTTTT. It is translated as CASSLTGLIFPGGNEKLFF.

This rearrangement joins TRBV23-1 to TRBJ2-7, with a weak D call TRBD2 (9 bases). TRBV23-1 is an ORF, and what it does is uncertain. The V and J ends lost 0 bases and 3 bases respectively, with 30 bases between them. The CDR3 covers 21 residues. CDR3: CASSQSETRQGRLAEHYEQYF. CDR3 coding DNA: TGCGCCAGCAGTCAATCGGAGACGAGACAGGGGAGACTAGCGGAACACTACGAGCAGTACTTC.

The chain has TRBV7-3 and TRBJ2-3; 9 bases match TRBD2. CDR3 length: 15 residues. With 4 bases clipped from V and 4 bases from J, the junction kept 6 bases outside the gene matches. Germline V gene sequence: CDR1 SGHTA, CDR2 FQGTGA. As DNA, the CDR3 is TGTGCCAGCAGCTCGCTAGCGGGACACGCAGATACGCAGTATTTT. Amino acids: CASSSLAGHADTQYF.

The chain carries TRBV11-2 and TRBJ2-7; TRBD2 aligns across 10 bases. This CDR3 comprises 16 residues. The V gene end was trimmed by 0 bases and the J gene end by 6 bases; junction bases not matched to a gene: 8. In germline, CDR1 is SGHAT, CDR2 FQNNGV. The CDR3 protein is CASSLDHSSGSSEQYF. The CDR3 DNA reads TGTGCCAGCAGCTTAGATCACTCTAGCGGGAGCTCCGAGCAGTACTTC.

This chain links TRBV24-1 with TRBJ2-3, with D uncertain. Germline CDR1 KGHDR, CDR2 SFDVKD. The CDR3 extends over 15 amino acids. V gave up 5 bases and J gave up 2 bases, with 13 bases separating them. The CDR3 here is CATSVGVFITDTQYF. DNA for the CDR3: TGTGCCACCAGTGTTGGAGTTTTTATCACAGATACGCAGTATTTT.

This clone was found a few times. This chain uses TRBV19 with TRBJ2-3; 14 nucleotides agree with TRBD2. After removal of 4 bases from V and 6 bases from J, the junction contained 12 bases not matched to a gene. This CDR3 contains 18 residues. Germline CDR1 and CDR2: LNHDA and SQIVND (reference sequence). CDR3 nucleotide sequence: TGTGCCAGTAGTACTGGGACTAGCGGGAGCCCAATCGGGGATACGCAGTATTTT. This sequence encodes CASSTGTSGSPIGDTQYF.

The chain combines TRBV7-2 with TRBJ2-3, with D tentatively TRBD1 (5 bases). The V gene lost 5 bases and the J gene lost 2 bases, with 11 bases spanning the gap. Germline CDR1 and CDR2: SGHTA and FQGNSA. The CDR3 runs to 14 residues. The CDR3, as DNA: TGTGCCAGCAGCGTAAGACAGTACACAGATACGCAGTATTTT. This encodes CASSVRQYTDTQYF.

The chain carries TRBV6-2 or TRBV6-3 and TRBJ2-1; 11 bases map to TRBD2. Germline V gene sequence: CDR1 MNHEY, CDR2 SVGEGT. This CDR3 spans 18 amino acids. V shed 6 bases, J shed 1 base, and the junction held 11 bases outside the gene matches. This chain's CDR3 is CASSRASSGRTSYNEQFF. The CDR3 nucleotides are TGTGCCAGCAGCCGAGCCTCTAGCGGGAGGACTTCCTACAATGAGCAGTTCTTC.

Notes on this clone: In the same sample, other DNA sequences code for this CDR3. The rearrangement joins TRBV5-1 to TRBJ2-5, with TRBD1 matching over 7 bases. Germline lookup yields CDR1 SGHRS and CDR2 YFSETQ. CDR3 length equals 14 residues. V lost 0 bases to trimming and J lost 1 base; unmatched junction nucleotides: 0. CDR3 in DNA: TGCGCCAGCAGCTTGGGACAGGGCCAAGAGACCCAGTACTTC. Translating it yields CASSLGQGQETQYF.

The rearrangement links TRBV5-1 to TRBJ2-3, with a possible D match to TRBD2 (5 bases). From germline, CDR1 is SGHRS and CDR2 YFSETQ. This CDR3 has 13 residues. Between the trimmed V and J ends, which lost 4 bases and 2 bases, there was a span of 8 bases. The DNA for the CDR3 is TGCGCCAGCAGCGGAGCGGTCACAGATACGCAGTATTTT. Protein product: CASSGAVTDTQYF.

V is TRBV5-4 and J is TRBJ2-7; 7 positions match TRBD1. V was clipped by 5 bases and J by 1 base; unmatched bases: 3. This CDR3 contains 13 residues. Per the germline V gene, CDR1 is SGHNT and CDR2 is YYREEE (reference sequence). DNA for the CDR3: TGTGCCAGCAGTCGGGGACAGTCCTACGAGCAGTACTTC. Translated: CASSRGQSYEQYF.

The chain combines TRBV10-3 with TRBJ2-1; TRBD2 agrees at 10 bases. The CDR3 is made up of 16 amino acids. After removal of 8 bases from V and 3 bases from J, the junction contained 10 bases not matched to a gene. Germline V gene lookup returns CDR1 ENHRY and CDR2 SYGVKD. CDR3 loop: CAIGTSAIVGYNEQFF. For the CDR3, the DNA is TGTGCCATCGGGACTAGCGCCATAGTAGGCTACAATGAGCAGTTCTTC.

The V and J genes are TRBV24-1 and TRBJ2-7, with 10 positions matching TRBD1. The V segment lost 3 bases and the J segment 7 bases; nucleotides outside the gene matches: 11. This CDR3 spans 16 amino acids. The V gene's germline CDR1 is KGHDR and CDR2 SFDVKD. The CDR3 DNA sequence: TGTGCCACCAGTGATCTGCCGGGACAGGGGACGGGGGAGCAGTACTTC. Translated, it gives CATSDLPGQGTGEQYF.

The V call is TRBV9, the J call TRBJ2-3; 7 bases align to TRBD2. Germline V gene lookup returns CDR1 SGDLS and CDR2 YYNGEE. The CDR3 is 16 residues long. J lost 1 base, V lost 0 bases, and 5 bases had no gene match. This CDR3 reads CASSVGPSGGTDTQYF. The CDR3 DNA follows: TGTGCCAGCAGCGTAGGGCCTAGCGGTGGCACAGATACGCAGTATTTT.

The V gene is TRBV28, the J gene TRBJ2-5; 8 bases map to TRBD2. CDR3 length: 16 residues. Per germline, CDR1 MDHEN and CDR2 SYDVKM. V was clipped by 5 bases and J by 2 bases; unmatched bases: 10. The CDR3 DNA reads TGTGCCAGCAGTGTAACTAGCGGCCTGGGACAAGAGACCCAGTACTTC. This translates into CASSVTSGLGQETQYF.